In its sample, the clone carrying this T cell receptor (beta chain) was seen a few times. TCRdb reprocessed the PCR reads via MiXCR. The repertoire holds about 20,000 clones, with 24% as singletons. These data come from a study of metastatic and nonmetastatic thyroid tumors. Background on the study: Both malignant and benign thyroid patients supplied peripheral blood and tumor or nodule tissue samples, across which the repertoires of these patients were then compared.

Not a single patient had been given any form of treatment at any point before undergoing thyroid surgery. Per the germline V gene, CDR1 is SNHLY and CDR2 is FYNNEI. The V end was cut by 6 bases, the J end by 9 bases, with 9 bases between. The CDR3 contains 11 residues. V and J are TRBV2 and TRBJ2-1; D gene ambiguous. The TCR originated in a female donor with papillary thyroid cancer or a benign thyroid nodule (not recorded which). Some clones in this sample may be carry-over from other donors' samples. The sequenced sample was tumor tissue. CDR3 protein: CASSGGFEQFF. Written as DNA, the CDR3 is TGTGCCAGCAGCGGTGGCTTTGAGCAGTTCTTC.